The present TCR beta chain was sequenced within a study of human T cells and chemical hapten exposure. Indicated time point: patch test 1, 2 weeks after DPC sensitization. Described treatment: therapeutic diphenylcyclopropenone sensitization with weekly scalp DPC. Venepuncture was done earlier than the placement of each patch test. The study's library attached unique molecular identifiers to single cDNA molecules. From the RACE reads, TCRdb called clonotypes with MiXCR, one entry per CDR3 protein. This table has about 120,000 distinct CDR3 sequences, approximately 15% appearing once. The CDR3 loop spans 13 amino acids. Looked up from germline, CDR1 is DFQATT and CDR2 is SNEGSKA (reference sequence). The germline V and J ends were trimmed by 0 bases and 10 bases, with 14 bases remaining between them.

The V and J genes are TRBV20-1 and TRBJ2-3, with D unclear. The source was whole blood, collected in connection with sensitization to the hapten diphenylcyclopropenone (DPC). This sequence originates from a man between 18 and 29 years old with alopecia areata. Some clones in this sample may be carry-over from other donors' samples. CDR3 in amino acids: CSARESAGQAQYF. As DNA, the CDR3 is TGCAGTGCTAGAGAGAGCGCTGGCCAAGCGCAGTATTTT.